The T cell receptor beta chain under discussion was sequenced for a study of T cells in localized non-small cell lung cancer. The assay was immunoSEQ multiplex PCR, and TCRdb's table has in-frame clones only and misses some. The profile shows approximately 150,000 clones, 80% to 90% of them singletons. Study-level points and caveats: Median about 58 top-100 tumor clones were shared with paired adjacent lung.

Concerning this clone: The antigen remains unidentified.

This sequence originates from a female donor over 55 with stage I lung adenocarcinoma. The sequenced sample was peripheral blood, obtained before any cancer treatment.

The CDR3 nucleotides are TGTGCCAGCAGCTTCCTTGGACAGGAAAAAGAGACCCAGTACTTC. Encoded protein: CASSFLGQEKETQYF. This sequence joins TRBV7-3 and TRBJ2-5; 7 bases are shared with TRBD1. There are 15 residues in the CDR3. The germline V gene has CDR1 SGHTA and CDR2 FQGTGA. V trimming: 3 bases; J trimming: 3 bases; junction bases outside the gene matches: 7. Variable domain in full (rest from reference TRBV7-3 and TRBJ2-5): GAGVSQTPSNKVTEKGKYVELRCDPISGHTALYWYRQSLGQGPEFLIYFQGTGAADDSGLPNDRFFAVRPEGSVSTLKIQRTERGDSAVYLCASSFLGQEKETQYFGPGTRLLVL.